This T cell receptor beta chain emerged from a study of OX40 agonist ivuxolimab in advanced cancers. Study context: At 65% to 90% male, the cohort had a mean age of 60 years, ranging from about 23 to 79.

Overall study findings and caveats: Some nonresponders also had low normalized T-cell clonal expansion.

Of note for this clone: What it binds is not known.

Clones were sequenced by immunoSEQ multiplex PCR, and TCRdb holds only the in-frame ones, with some missing. The table includes roughly 76,000 clones, 75% to 95% detected once. CDR3 size: 14 residues. The V gene end was trimmed by 2 bases and the J gene end by 10 bases; junction bases not matched to a gene: 6. Germline assignment: CDR1 SGHTA and CDR2 FQGTGA. The clonotype comes from an adult with an advanced solid tumor such as melanoma, head and neck, liver or kidney cancer. The chain uses TRBV7-3 and TRBJ2-1; TRBD2 matches at 9 bases. The input for sequencing was CD4+ or CD8+ T cells sorted from blood, taken in a trial of the OX40 agonist ivuxolimab. CDR3 sequence (DNA): TGTGCCAGCAGCTTACTCGCGGGAGGGGAAGAGCAGTTCTTC. It specifies CASSLLAGGEEQFF.